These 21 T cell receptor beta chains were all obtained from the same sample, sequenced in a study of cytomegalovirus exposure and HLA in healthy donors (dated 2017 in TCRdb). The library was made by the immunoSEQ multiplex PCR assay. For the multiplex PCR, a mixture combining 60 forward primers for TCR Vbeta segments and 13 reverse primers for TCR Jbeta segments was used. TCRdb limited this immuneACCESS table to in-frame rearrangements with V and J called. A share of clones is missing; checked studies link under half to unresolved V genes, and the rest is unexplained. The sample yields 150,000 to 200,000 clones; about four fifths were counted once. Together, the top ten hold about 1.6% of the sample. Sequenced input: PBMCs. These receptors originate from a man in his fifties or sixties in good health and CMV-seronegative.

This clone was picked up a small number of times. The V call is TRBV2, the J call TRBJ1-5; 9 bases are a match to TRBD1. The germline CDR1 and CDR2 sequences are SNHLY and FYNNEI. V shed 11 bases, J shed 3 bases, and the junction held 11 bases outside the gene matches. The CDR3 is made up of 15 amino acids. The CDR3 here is CASRNRGLTNQPQHF. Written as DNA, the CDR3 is TGTGCCTCCCGAAACAGGGGGCTAACCAATCAGCCCCAGCATTTT.

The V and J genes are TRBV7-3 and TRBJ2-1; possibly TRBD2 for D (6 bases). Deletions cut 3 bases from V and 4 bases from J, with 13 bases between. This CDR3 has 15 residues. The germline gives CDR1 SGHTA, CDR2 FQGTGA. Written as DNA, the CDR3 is TGTGCCAGCAGCTTTCGGGATAGCGGATACAATGAGCAGTTCTTC. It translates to CASSFRDSGYNEQFF.

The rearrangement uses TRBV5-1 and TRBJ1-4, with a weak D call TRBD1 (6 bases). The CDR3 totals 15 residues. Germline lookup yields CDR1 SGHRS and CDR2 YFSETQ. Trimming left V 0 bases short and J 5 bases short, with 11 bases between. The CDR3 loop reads CASSLGTVQNEKLFF. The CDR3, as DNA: TGCGCCAGCAGCTTGGGGACAGTCCAAAATGAAAAACTGTTTTTT.

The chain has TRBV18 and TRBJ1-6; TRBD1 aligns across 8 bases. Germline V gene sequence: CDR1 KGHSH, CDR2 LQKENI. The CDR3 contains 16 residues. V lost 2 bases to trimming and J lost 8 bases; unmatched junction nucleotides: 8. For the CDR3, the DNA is TGTGCCAGCTCACCAGGGACAGGTGCTCGGGATTCACCCCTCCACTTT. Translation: CASSPGTGARDSPLHF.

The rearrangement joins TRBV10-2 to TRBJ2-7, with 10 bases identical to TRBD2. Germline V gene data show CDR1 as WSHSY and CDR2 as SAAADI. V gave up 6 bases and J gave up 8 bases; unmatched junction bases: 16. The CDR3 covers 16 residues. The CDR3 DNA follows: TGCGCCAGCAGCGTCCGCCTCCTCAGCGGGAGGGCCCAGCAGTACTTC. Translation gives CASSVRLLSGRAQQYF.

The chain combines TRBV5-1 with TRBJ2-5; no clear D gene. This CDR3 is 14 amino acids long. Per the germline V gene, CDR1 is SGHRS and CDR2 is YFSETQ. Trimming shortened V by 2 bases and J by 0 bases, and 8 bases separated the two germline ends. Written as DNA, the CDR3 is TGCGCCAGCAGCTTCAACACAGACCAAGAGACCCAGTACTTC. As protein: CASSFNTDQETQYF.

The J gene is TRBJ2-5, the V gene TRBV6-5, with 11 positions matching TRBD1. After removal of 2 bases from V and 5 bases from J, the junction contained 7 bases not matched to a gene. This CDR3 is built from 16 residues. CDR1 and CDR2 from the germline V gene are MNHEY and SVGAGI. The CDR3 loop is CASSYTGTGGVETQYF. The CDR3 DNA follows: TGTGCCAGCAGTTACACCGGGACAGGGGGAGTGGAGACCCAGTACTTC.

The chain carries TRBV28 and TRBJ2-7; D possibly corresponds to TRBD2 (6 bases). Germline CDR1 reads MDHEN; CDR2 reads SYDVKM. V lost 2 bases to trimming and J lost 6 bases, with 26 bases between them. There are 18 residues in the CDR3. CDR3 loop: CASSLRAGSAGLGSEQYF. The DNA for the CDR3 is TGTGCCAGCAGTTTAAGGGCAGGGTCGGCGGGATTAGGTTCCGAGCAGTACTTC.

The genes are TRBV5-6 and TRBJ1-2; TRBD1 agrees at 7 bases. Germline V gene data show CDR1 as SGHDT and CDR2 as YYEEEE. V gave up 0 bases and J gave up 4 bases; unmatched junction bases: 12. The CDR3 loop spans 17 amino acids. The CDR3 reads CASSLESGTATIYGYTF. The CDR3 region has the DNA TGTGCCAGCAGCTTGGAATCGGGGACAGCTACCATCTATGGCTACACCTTC.

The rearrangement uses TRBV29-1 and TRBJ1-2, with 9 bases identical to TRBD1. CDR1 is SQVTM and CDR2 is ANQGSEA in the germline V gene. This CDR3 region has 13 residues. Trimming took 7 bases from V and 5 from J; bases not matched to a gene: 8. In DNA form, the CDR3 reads TGCAGCGCCCGACAGGGGGGAAGTTATGGCTACACCTTC. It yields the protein CSARQGGSYGYTF.

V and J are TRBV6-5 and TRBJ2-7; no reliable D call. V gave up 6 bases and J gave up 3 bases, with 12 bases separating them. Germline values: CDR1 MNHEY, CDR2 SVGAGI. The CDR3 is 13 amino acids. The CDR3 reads CASSSTGRYEQYF. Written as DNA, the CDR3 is TGTGCCAGCAGCTCTACGGGTCGCTACGAGCAGTACTTC.

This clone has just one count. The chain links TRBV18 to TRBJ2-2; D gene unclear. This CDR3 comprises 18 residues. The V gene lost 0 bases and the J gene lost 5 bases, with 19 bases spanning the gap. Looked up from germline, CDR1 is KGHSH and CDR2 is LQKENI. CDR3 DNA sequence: TGTGCCAGCTCACCACCACGAGCCGGGTCCTATTCAACCGGGGAGCTGTTTTTT. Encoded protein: CASSPPRAGSYSTGELFF.

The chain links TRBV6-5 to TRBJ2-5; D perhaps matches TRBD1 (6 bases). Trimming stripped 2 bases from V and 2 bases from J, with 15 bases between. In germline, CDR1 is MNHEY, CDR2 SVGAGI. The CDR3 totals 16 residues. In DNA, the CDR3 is TGTGCCAGCAGTTACCACCGGAACAGGGCGCAAGAGACCCAGTACTTC. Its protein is CASSYHRNRAQETQYF.

CDR3 residues: CASRRNTEAFF. Written as DNA, the CDR3 is TGCGCCAGCAGGAGAAACACTGAAGCTTTCTTT. The chain combines TRBV5-1 with TRBJ1-1; D is undetermined. The CDR3 has 11 amino acids. Trimming took off 5 bases at V and 2 bases at J, with 4 bases between the two ends. CDR1 is SGHRS, CDR2 YFSETQ, per germline.

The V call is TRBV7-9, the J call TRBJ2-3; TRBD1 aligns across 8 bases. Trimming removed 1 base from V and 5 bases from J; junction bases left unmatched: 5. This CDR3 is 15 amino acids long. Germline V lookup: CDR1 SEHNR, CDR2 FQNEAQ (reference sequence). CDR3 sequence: CASSLGTGREDTQYF. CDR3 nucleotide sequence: TGTGCCAGCAGCTTAGGGACAGGGCGTGAAGATACGCAGTATTTT.

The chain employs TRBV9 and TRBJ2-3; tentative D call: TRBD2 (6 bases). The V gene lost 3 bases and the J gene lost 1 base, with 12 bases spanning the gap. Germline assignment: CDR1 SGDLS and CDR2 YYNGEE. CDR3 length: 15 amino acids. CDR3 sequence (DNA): TGTGCCAGCAGCGATCTGGGCGGGGGCACAGATACGCAGTATTTT. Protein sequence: CASSDLGGGTDTQYF.

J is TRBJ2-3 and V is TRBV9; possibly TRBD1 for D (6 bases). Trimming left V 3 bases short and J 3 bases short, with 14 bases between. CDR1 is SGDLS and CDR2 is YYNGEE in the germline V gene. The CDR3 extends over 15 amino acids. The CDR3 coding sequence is TGTGCCAGCAGCGCCACAGGGTACCGAACAGATACGCAGTATTTT. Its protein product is CASSATGYRTDTQYF.

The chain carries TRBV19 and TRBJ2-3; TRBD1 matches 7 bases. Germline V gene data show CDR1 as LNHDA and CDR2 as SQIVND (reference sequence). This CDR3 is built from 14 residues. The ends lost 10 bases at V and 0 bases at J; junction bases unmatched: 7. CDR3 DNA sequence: TGTGCCACCGACCCGACAGGGAGCACAGATACGCAGTATTTT. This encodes CATDPTGSTDTQYF.

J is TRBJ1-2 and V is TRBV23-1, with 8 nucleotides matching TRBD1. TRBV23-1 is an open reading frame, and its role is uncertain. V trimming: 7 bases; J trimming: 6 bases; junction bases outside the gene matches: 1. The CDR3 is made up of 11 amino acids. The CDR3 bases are TGCGCCAGCAAGGGACAGGATGGCTACACCTTC. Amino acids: CASKGQDGYTF.

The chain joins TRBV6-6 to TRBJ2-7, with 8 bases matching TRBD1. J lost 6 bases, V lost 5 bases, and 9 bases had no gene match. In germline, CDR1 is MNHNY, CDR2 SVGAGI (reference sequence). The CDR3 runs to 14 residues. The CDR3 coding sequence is TGTGCCAGCAGTCTTACAGAAACAGGGGGCGAGCAGTACTTC. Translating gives CASSLTETGGEQYF.

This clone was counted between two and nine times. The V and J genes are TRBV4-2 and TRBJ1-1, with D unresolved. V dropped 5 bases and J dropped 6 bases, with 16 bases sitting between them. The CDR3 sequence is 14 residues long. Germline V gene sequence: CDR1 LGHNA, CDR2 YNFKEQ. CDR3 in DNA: TGTGCCAGCAGCGAAGGGCAGGTTCAGGCTGAAGCTTTCTTT. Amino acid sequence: CASSEGQVQAEAFF.